This TCR beta chain was found in a study of CD8 T cells in Susac syndrome. The study, taken as a whole, reports: The study recognized that its TCR sequencing and HLA analysis covered a relatively small number of individuals.

Reverse transcription used about 0.45 to 1 ug RNA and random hexamers. By means of immunoSEQ multiplex PCR, TCR beta CDR3 spanning 54 Vbeta and 13 Jbeta underwent amplification. TCRdb reanalysed the immunoSEQ multiplex PCR reads using MiXCR and keeps one entry per CDR3 protein. In the table there are about 200,000 distinct CDR3 sequences, over 85% of which are singletons. As concerns this clonotype: Its target is unknown.

The sequenced target, TCR beta, came from blood CD8+ and CD4+ T cells. The healthy controls were matched to patients by age and sex. This CDR3 is 15 amino acids long. V lost 0 bases and J lost 4, with 12 bases in between. The germline V gene encodes CDR1 LGHDT and CDR2 YNNKEL (reference sequence). This clonotype was obtained from a human donor in good health. The chain couples TRBV3-1 to TRBJ1-2, with D uncertain. Sequencing input: CD4+ T cells from PBMCs. CDR3 loop: CASSQDLGGPYGYTF. Written as DNA, the CDR3 is TGTGCCAGCAGCCAAGATTTGGGAGGCCCCTATGGCTACACCTTC.